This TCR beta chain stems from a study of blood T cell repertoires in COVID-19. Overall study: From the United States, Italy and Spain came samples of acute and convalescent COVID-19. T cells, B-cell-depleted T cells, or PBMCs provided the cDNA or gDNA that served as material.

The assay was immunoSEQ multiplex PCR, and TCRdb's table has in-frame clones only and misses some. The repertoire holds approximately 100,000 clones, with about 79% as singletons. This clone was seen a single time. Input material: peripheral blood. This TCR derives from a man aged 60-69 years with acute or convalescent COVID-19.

Here the CDR3 reads CASSYRGRGDEKLFF. The CDR3 DNA follows: TGTGCCAGCAGTTACAGGGGGCGAGGTGATGAAAAACTGTTTTTT. This chain links TRBV6-5 with TRBJ1-4; TRBD1 matches at 7 bases. CDR1 and CDR2 (germline): MNHEY, SVGAGI. V was clipped by 2 bases and J by 6 bases; unmatched bases: 6. CDR3 size: 15 residues.